These T cell receptor beta chains were read from a single sample in a study of Ad26.COV2.S vaccination and SARS-CoV-2 variants. Using immunoSEQ multiplex PCR, the repertoire was profiled, and TCRdb retains in-frame clones only, with some absent. The data show about 400,000 clones, about four fifths seen once. The sequenced sample was peripheral blood, obtained in a trial of Ad26.COV2.S vaccine versus placebo. The receptors were gathered from a person aged 18 to 65 who received the Ad26.COV2.S COVID-19 vaccine or a placebo. Both conserved end residues are part of each CDR3. D genes are given only for firm matches. Only some rows state a clone size, as once, few, many or a class for expanded clones.

TRBV14	NA	NA	TRBJ2-2	CASSRKGATGELFF	TGTGCCAGCAGCCGAAAAGGGGCGACCGGGGAGCTGTTTTTT
TRBV21-1	NA	NA	TRBJ1-6	CASSLVHGDSPLHF	TGTGCCAGCAGCCTGGTCCACGGGGATTCACCCCTCCACTTT
TRBV5-4	NA	NA	TRBJ1-1	CASSFGGTVNTEAFF	TGTGCCAGCAGCTTCGGGGGCACTGTGAACACTGAAGCTTTCTTT
TRBV6-5	TRBD2	NA	TRBJ2-5	CASSSRGGLQTQYF	TGTGCCAGCAGTAGTCGGGGGGGGTTGCAGACCCAGTACTTC
TRBV7-3	NA	NA	TRBJ2-2	CASSLGMGWAGELFF	TGTGCCAGCAGCTTAGGCATGGGTTGGGCCGGGGAGCTGTTTTTT
TRBV4-1	NA	few	TRBJ2-7	CASSQDLHGSGEQYF	TGCGCCAGCAGCCAAGACCTCCATGGCTCTGGCGAGCAGTACTTC
TRBV10-3	TRBD1	NA	TRBJ1-1	CAISGRGGTEAFF	TGTGCCATCAGTGGCAGGGGGGGCACTGAAGCTTTCTTT
TRBV15	TRBD1	NA	TRBJ1-2	CATSEPRQGGYGYTF	TGTGCCACCAGCGAACCTAGACAGGGAGGCTATGGCTACACCTTC
TRBV7-2	NA	NA	TRBJ1-5	CASSTGLRNQPQHF	TGTGCCAGCAGCACGGGACTCCGCAATCAGCCCCAGCATTTT
TRBV4-3	TRBD1	NA	TRBJ1-2	CASSQGTGGYLNYGYTF	TGCGCCAGCAGCCAAGGCACAGGGGGCTACCTTAACTATGGCTACACCTTC
TRBV13	NA	NA	TRBJ2-7	CASSHPTGYTYEQYF	TGTGCCAGCAGCCACCCGACAGGATACACCTACGAGCAGTACTTC
TRBV5-6	NA	NA	TRBJ1-1	CASSLSSGTEAFF	TGTGCCAGCAGCTTAAGTAGTGGCACTGAAGCTTTCTTT
TRBV7-2	NA	few	TRBJ1-6	CASSLGVSSYNSPLHF	TGTGCCAGCAGCTTGGGGGTTAGCTCCTATAATTCACCCCTCCACTTT
TRBV7-3	NA	NA	TRBJ2-1	CASSFIGAGSDNEQFF	TGTGCCAGCAGCTTTATTGGGGCAGGGAGCGACAATGAGCAGTTCTTC
TRBV4-2	NA	NA	TRBJ2-5	CASSQDLDLAGTQYF	TGTGCCAGCAGCCAAGACCTGGATCTTGCGGGGACCCAGTACTTC
TRBV27	NA	NA	TRBJ2-1	CASREEGVLINEQFF	TGTGCCAGCAGGGAGGAGGGGGTCCTAATAAATGAGCAGTTCTTC
TRBV3-1/TRBV3-2	TRBD1	NA	TRBJ2-7	CASRGQGASEQYF	TGTGCCAGCAGAGGACAGGGGGCAAGCGAGCAGTACTTC
TRBV19	TRBD1	few	TRBJ1-1	CASRTGGRAEAFF	TGTGCCAGTCGGACAGGGGGCAGGGCGGAAGCTTTCTTT
TRBV5-6	NA	NA	TRBJ1-3	CASSIRKGNTIYF	TGTGCCAGCAGCATACGAAAAGGAAACACCATATATTTT
TRBV5-1	TRBD2	NA	TRBJ2-3	CASSSLAESTDTQYF	TGCGCCAGCAGCTCACTAGCGGAAAGCACAGATACGCAGTATTTT
TRBV6-2/TRBV6-3	NA	NA	TRBJ2-3	CASRLRQARDTQYF	TGTGCCAGCCGTTTGCGACAGGCGAGAGATACGCAGTATTTT
TRBV7-9	NA	few	TRBJ2-7	CASSLGWFEQYF	TGTGCCAGCAGCTTAGGGTGGTTCGAGCAGTACTTC
TRBV18	NA	NA	TRBJ1-5	CASSPGTGFNQPQHF	TGTGCCAGCTCACCAGGTACAGGATTCAATCAGCCCCAGCATTTT
TRBV11-2	TRBD2	NA	TRBJ2-4	CASSPLREGNIQYF	TGTGCCAGCAGCCCCTTGAGGGAGGGAAACATTCAGTACTTC
TRBV4-2	TRBD1	NA	TRBJ2-7	CASSPGQGAREQYF	TGTGCCAGCAGCCCGGGACAGGGGGCGAGGGAGCAGTACTTC
TRBV7-8	NA	NA	TRBJ1-2	CASSSTQGSGGYTF	TGTGCCAGCAGCTCCACCCAGGGGAGTGGTGGCTACACCTTC
TRBV28	NA	NA	TRBJ1-1	CASSLRLGREAFF	TGTGCCAGCAGTTTAAGATTAGGGAGAGAAGCTTTCTTT
TRBV5-1	NA	NA	TRBJ1-3	CASSHLGAVSGNTIYF	TGCGCCAGCAGCCACCTTGGGGCAGTCTCTGGAAACACCATATATTTT
TRBV27	NA	NA	TRBJ1-2	CASSFRRGTYGYTF	TGTGCCAGCAGTTTCAGGAGGGGGACCTATGGCTACACCTTC
TRBV18	NA	NA	TRBJ2-7	CASSPGGRPYEQYF	TGTGCCAGCTCACCAGGGGGACGGCCCTACGAGCAGTACTTC
TRBV6-5	TRBD1	NA	TRBJ2-5	CATQIRGLGETQYF	TGTGCCACCCAGATCAGGGGGCTGGGAGAGACCCAGTACTTC
TRBV9	NA	NA	TRBJ2-1	CASSVVSSREQFF	TGTGCCAGCAGCGTAGTATCGTCTCGCGAGCAGTTCTTC
TRBV7-2	TRBD2	once	TRBJ2-7	CASSFRTSGTGGEQYF	TGTGCCAGCAGCTTTCGGACTAGCGGGACTGGGGGCGAGCAGTACTTC
TRBV6-6	TRBD1	NA	TRBJ1-2	CASSYGRGLSGYTF	TGTGCCAGCAGTTACGGCAGGGGGCTTAGTGGCTACACCTTC
TRBV5-1	TRBD2	NA	TRBJ2-1	CASSWTSGSPGYNEQFF	TGCGCCAGCAGCTGGACTAGCGGGAGCCCGGGATACAATGAGCAGTTCTTC
TRBV5-1	NA	once	TRBJ2-1	CASRADADYNEQFF	TGCGCCAGCAGAGCGGACGCGGACTACAATGAGCAGTTCTTC
TRBV3-1/TRBV3-2	NA	NA	TRBJ1-5	CASSHLGSNQPQHF	TGTGCCAGCAGCCACCTGGGCAGCAATCAGCCCCAGCATTTT
TRBV15	TRBD1	NA	TRBJ2-7	CATSTRQGAHEQYF	TGTGCCACCAGCACAAGACAGGGGGCTCACGAGCAGTACTTC
TRBV2	NA	NA	TRBJ2-4	CASSTGIAKNIQYF	TGTGCCAGCAGCACAGGGATAGCCAAAAACATTCAGTACTTC
TRBV5-4	NA	NA	TRBJ1-2	CASSFFGGGYTF	TGTGCCAGCAGCTTTTTCGGAGGCGGCTACACCTTC
TRBV10-3	TRBD1	NA	TRBJ1-5	CAAPSLGQGRQPQHF	TGTGCCGCCCCGTCCCTAGGACAGGGGCGGCAGCCCCAGCATTTT
TRBV13	TRBD2	NA	TRBJ2-1	CASSLAGGNEQFF	TGTGCCAGCAGCTTGGCGGGGGGAAATGAGCAGTTCTTC
TRBV10-3	NA	NA	TRBJ1-2	CAISGTESNYGYTF	TGTGCCATCAGTGGGACCGAATCTAACTATGGCTACACCTTC
TRBV4-1	NA	NA	TRBJ2-5	CASSQRTRQETQYF	TGCGCCAGCAGCCAACGGACCCGCCAAGAGACCCAGTACTTC
TRBV12-3/TRBV12-4	NA	NA	TRBJ2-5	CASSLAETQYF	TGTGCCAGCAGTCTAGCGGAGACCCAGTACTTC
TRBV21-1	NA	NA	TRBJ2-7	CASRRTSGSYEQYF	TGTGCCAGCAGAAGAACTAGCGGCTCCTACGAGCAGTACTTC
TRBV11-2	TRBD2	NA	TRBJ2-5	CASSLSASGAQGTQYF	TGTGCCAGCAGCTTAAGCGCTAGCGGGGCCCAAGGGACCCAGTACTTC
TRBV3-1/TRBV3-2	TRBD2	NA	TRBJ2-1	CASSQVLAGGRRFF	TGTGCCAGCAGCCAAGTACTAGCGGGGGGGCGGCGGTTCTTC
TRBV19	NA	NA	TRBJ2-3	CASSRTPRDTQYF	TGTGCCAGTTCTAGGACCCCCAGAGATACGCAGTATTTT
TRBV10-3	NA	once	TRBJ1-5	CAISDSKLPGLESNQPQHF	TGTGCCATCAGTGACTCCAAACTCCCAGGGTTAGAGAGCAATCAGCCCCAGCATTTT
TRBV27	NA	NA	TRBJ1-2	CASSHEVDYGYTF	TGTGCCAGCAGTCATGAGGTAGACTATGGCTACACCTTC
TRBV20-1	NA	NA	TRBJ1-2	CSAAGNYGYTF	TGCAGTGCTGCAGGGAACTATGGCTACACCTTC
TRBV6-4	NA	NA	TRBJ2-1	CASSPVGTAYNEQFF	TGTGCCAGCAGTCCGGTGGGGACTGCCTACAATGAGCAGTTCTTC
TRBV18	NA	many	TRBJ1-5	CASSLLEGSNQPQHF	TGTGCCAGCTCACTTCTCGAGGGGAGCAATCAGCCCCAGCATTTT
TRBV5-4	NA	NA	TRBJ1-1	CASRPRGGLTEAFF	TGTGCCAGCCGGCCCCGGGGCGGGCTCACTGAAGCTTTCTTT
TRBV7-2	NA	NA	TRBJ1-4	CASSLAAATNEKLFF	TGTGCCAGCAGCTTAGCAGCAGCAACTAATGAAAAACTGTTTTTT
TRBV19	NA	NA	TRBJ1-1	CASSIGPRPSTEAFF	TGTGCCAGTAGTATAGGGCCGCGCCCGAGCACTGAAGCTTTCTTT